A selection of T cell receptor beta chains follows, all from one sample in a study of blood T cells in healthy people across ages. TCRdb fed the 5' RACE reads into MiXCR, producing one record per CDR3 protein. The sample includes over 1.5 million distinct CDR3 sequences, about 50% of them seen just once. The material sequenced was blood. All receptors come from a woman aged 40 to 49 in good health. Each CDR3 is given with its conserved first and last residue. Fields, in order: clone size, V gene, D gene, J gene, CDR3 protein, CDR3 DNA. A D gene is named only where the DNA matches it firmly. Clone size, where shown, is once, few, many, or a class for clones that have expanded.

.	TRBV29-1	.	TRBJ2-1	CSVGLGGGVNEQFF	TGCAGCGTTGGTTTAGGAGGGGGGGTCAATGAGCAGTTCTTC
.	TRBV6-5	.	TRBJ2-4	CASRTRGTDKNIQYF	TGTGCCAGCAGGACGAGGGGTACGGACAAAAACATTCAGTACTTC
few	TRBV14	.	TRBJ2-6	CASSQSRVGANVLTF	TGTGCCAGCAGCCAATCTAGGGTTGGGGCCAACGTCCTGACTTTC
.	TRBV4-2	TRBD2	TRBJ2-7	CASSPRASGGEQYF	TGTGCCAGCAGCCCCCGGGCTAGCGGGGGCGAGCAGTACTTC
.	TRBV28	TRBD1	TRBJ2-5	CATGTGSETQYF	TGTGCCACCGGGACAGGGAGCGAGACCCAGTACTTC
.	TRBV20-1	TRBD1	TRBJ2-6	CSAGQGAAGANVLTF	TGCAGTGCGGGACAGGGGGCGGCTGGGGCCAACGTCCTGACTTTC
many	TRBV6-2/TRBV6-3	.	TRBJ2-7	CASGVSSYEQYF	TGTGCCAGCGGGGTAAGCTCCTACGAGCAGTACTTC
.	TRBV29-1	.	TRBJ2-3	CSGEDWGTDTQYF	TGCAGCGGTGAAGATTGGGGGACAGATACGCAGTATTTT
.	TRBV13	TRBD1	TRBJ2-7	CASSSDRVDEQYF	TGTGCCAGCAGCTCCGACAGGGTCGACGAGCAGTACTTC
.	TRBV20-1	.	TRBJ2-1	CSARESPVRYNEQFF	TGCAGTGCAAGAGAGAGTCCCGTTAGGTACAATGAGCAGTTCTTC
few	TRBV4-2	.	TRBJ2-1	CASSQATGSSYNEQFF	TGTGCCAGCAGCCAAGCTACGGGGAGCTCCTACAATGAGCAGTTCTTC
.	TRBV4-3	.	TRBJ2-3	CASSQDQGAERYF	TGCGCCAGCAGCCAAGATCAAGGGGCGGAACGGTATTTT
.	TRBV10-1	.	TRBJ2-5	CASSAGTGWETQYF	TGCGCCAGCAGCGCCGGGACCGGGTGGGAGACCCAGTACTTC
once	TRBV6-5	.	TRBJ2-5	CTSSYSGETQYF	TGTACCAGCAGTTACTCGGGCGAGACCCAGTACTTC
.	TRBV6-5	.	TRBJ2-3	CASMWGGGLGDTQYF	TGTGCCAGCATGTGGGGAGGAGGATTAGGAGATACGCAGTATTTT
once	TRBV10-2	.	TRBJ1-6	CATRDGRSPLHF	TGCGCCACCCGAGATGGTCGGTCACCCCTCCACTTT
.	TRBV6-5	.	TRBJ2-4	CASTQGNIQYF	TGTGCCAGCACGCAAGGAAACATTCAGTACTTC